Shown below are 32 T cell receptor beta chains from a single sample sequenced in a study of regulatory T cells in long-lasting Graves disease. According to the study, TCR beta libraries were built with iRepertoire HTBI primers and CDR3-region Arm-PCR. MiXCR, run by TCRdb on the multiplex PCR reads, gives a single entry per CDR3 protein. The sample records under 500,000 distinct CDR3 sequences, roughly 20% being singletons. Specified time point: persistent/refractory GD, antithyroid drugs over 5 years with positive TRAb. Generation of the TCR library employed RNA extracted from PBMCs. Sequencing used peripheral blood mononuclear cells (PBMCs), obtained when the disease was refractory, from a patient treated with antithyroid drugs. The receptors were sampled from a female donor with Graves disease.

J is TRBJ2-2 and V is TRBV2; the D call may be TRBD1 or TRBD2 (6 bases each). Germline loops: CDR1 SNHLY, CDR2 FYNNEI. Deletions cut 6 bases from V and 5 bases from J, with 19 bases between. The CDR3 is made up of 16 amino acids. Here the CDR3 reads CASSDLGGGFTGELFF. The CDR3 DNA follows: TGTGCCAGCAGCGACTTGGGGGGCGGGTTTACCGGGGAGCTGTTTTTT.

Of note for this clonotype: A much larger clone lies a single base off, so this may be a read error. The genes are TRBV2 and TRBJ2-2, with D perhaps TRBD1 or TRBD2 (6 bases each). CDR1 is SNHLY and CDR2 is FYNNEI in the germline V gene. The CDR3 contains 15 residues. CDR3 region: CASEGRDTPAGEPFF. The CDR3 DNA reads as TGTGCCAGTGAGGGGCGGGACACACCCGCCGGGGAGCCGTTTTTT.

Ten or more counts support this clonotype. J is TRBJ2-7 and V is TRBV3-1, with D possibly being TRBD2 (6 bases). CDR3 size: 14 residues. V dropped 4 bases and J dropped 3 bases, with 13 bases sitting between them. CDR1 and CDR2 from the germline V gene are LGHDT and YNNKEL (reference sequence). The CDR3: CASSLRDGGYEQYF. The CDR3 nucleotides read TGTGCCAGCAGCCTCCGAGACGGGGGCTACGAGCAGTACTTC.

This clonotype showed up just a few times. The CDR3 loop is CASSLADRDSPLHF. The CDR3 region has the DNA TGTGCCAGCAGTTTGGCGGACAGGGACTCACCCCTCCACTTT. The V gene is TRBV12-3 or TRBV12-4, the J gene TRBJ1-6, with 8 bases aligning to TRBD1. The length of the CDR3 is 14 residues. J was trimmed by 10 bases and V by 3 bases; bases with no gene match: 5.

The chain joins TRBV7-2 to TRBJ2-3; 8 bases match TRBD2. The junction had 12 bases not matched to a gene; V was cut back by 5 bases and J by 8 bases. CDR1 is SGHTA and CDR2 is FQGNSA in the germline V gene. This CDR3 region has 15 residues. CDR3 protein: CASSPGGPRYVTQYF. Written as DNA, the CDR3 is TGTGCCAGCAGCCCGGGGGGGCCCCGTTATGTTACGCAGTATTTT.

In DNA form, the CDR3 reads TGTGCCAGCAGAGACCCGACAGGGCCCCTCTCTGGAAACACCATATATTTT. As protein: CASRDPTGPLSGNTIYF. The genes are TRBV6-1 and TRBJ1-3; 7 nucleotides agree with TRBD1. Per the germline V gene, CDR1 is MNHNS and CDR2 is SASEGT. V dropped 6 bases and J dropped 0; count of bases not matched to a gene: 11. CDR3 size: 17 residues.

This clonotype came up a few times. The chain is built from TRBV28 and TRBJ2-5, with D possibly matching TRBD1 (5 bases). This CDR3 is built from 14 residues. The germline V gene encodes CDR1 MDHEN and CDR2 SYDVKM. The V end lost 5 bases, the J end lost 7 bases, and 17 bases lay between the germline ends. The DNA for the CDR3 is TGTGCCAGCAGTCCCACAGGTCGGCAGGCGACCCAGTACTTC. Amino acid sequence: CASSPTGRQATQYF.

The CDR3 is CATSSGPNYGYTF. The CDR3 nucleotides read TGTGCCACCAGCAGTGGCCCTAACTATGGCTACACCTTC. This chain joins TRBV15 and TRBJ1-2, with D uncertain. This CDR3 is built from 13 residues. Germline V gene sequence: CDR1 LNHNV, CDR2 YYDKDF (reference sequence). Deletions cut 3 bases from V and 0 bases from J, with 5 bases between.

This clonotype was observed many times. The chain carries TRBV20-1 and TRBJ2-5, with D possibly being TRBD2 (5 bases). The CDR3 contains 12 residues. CDR1 and CDR2 (germline): DFQATT, SNEGSKA (reference sequence). Trimming took off 6 bases at V and 2 bases at J, with 10 bases between the two ends. The CDR3 here is CSALDSQETQYF. In DNA, the CDR3 is TGCAGTGCCCTGGACTCTCAAGAGACCCAGTACTTC.

V gene TRBV10-3 combines with J gene TRBJ1-5, with TRBD1 as a possible D gene (5 bases). The CDR3 is 17 residues long. Trimming removed 0 bases from V and 1 base from J, with 13 bases in between. Germline V gene sequence: CDR1 ENHRY, CDR2 SYGVKD. CDR3 sequence reads: CAISESGVKGSNQPQHF. DNA of the CDR3: TGTGCCATCAGTGAGTCGGGAGTCAAGGGGAGCAATCAGCCCCAGCATTTT.

This clonotype has only a few counts. The chain joins TRBV5-6 to TRBJ2-5; the match to TRBD1 covers 7 bases. The length of the CDR3 is 16 residues. CDR1 SGHDT and CDR2 YYEEEE come from the germline V gene. Trimming at V came to 2 bases and at J to 0 bases, leaving 7 bases not matched to a gene. The CDR3 bases are TGTGCCAGCAGCTTTCAGCCGGGACAGTACCAAGAGACCCAGTACTTC. Translating it yields CASSFQPGQYQETQYF.

This clonotype was counted many times. The chain has TRBV6-2 or TRBV6-3 and TRBJ2-5; D uncertain. Deletions cut 2 bases from V and 3 bases from J, with 1 base between. The length of the CDR3 is 11 residues. CDR1 is MNHEY, CDR2 SVGEGT, per germline. In DNA form, the CDR3 reads TGTGCCAGCAGTTACAAAGAGACCCAGTACTTC. This translates into CASSYKETQYF.

There are many counts of this clonotype. This rearrangement joins TRBV7-2 to TRBJ2-7, with TRBD2 matching 10 bases. With V trimmed by 5 bases and J by 0 bases, 7 bases remained unmatched. CDR1 is SGHTA, CDR2 FQGNSA, per germline. This CDR3 spans 16 amino acids. The CDR3 is CASSLQLAGRSYEQYF. The DNA of the CDR3 is TGTGCCAGCAGCCTACAACTAGCGGGACGCTCCTACGAGCAGTACTTC.

V usage is TRBV10-3 and J usage is TRBJ2-5; 10 nucleotides agree with TRBD1. Germline lookup yields CDR1 ENHRY and CDR2 SYGVKD. The CDR3 totals 13 residues. With V trimmed by 7 bases and J by 7 bases, 6 bases remained unmatched. The CDR3 loop is CAINADRGGTQYF. DNA for the CDR3: TGTGCCATCAACGCGGACAGGGGGGGGACCCAGTACTTC.

There are a few counts of this clonotype. The gene calls are TRBV7-6 and TRBJ2-5; no firm D call. Trimming shortened V by 4 bases and J by 4 bases, and 19 bases separated the two germline ends. The V gene's germline CDR1 is SGHVS and CDR2 FNYEAQ. The CDR3 is made up of 16 amino acids. The CDR3 is CASSSFSDGLGETQYF. For the CDR3, the DNA is TGTGCCAGCAGCTCTTTTTCGGACGGCCTAGGAGAGACCCAGTACTTC.

This clonotype was found many times. This chain uses TRBV7-9 with TRBJ1-4, with D perhaps TRBD1 (5 bases). This CDR3 has 14 amino acids. Trimming took 1 base from V and 8 from J, leaving 11 bases between them. Germline V gene lookup returns CDR1 SEHNR and CDR2 FQNEAQ (reference sequence). For the CDR3, the DNA is TGTGCCAGCAGCTTAGTGGGGACTTCAGAAAAACTGTTTTTT. The encoded protein is CASSLVGTSEKLFF.

This clonotype was seen at least ten times. The CDR3 loop reads CSAQQATNEKLFF. The CDR3 bases are TGCAGTGCACAGCAGGCGACTAATGAAAAACTGTTTTTT. This rearrangement joins TRBV20-1 to TRBJ1-4; D is unresolved. The CDR3 is 13 residues long. V dropped 6 bases and J dropped 2 bases, with 10 bases sitting between them. In germline, CDR1 is DFQATT, CDR2 SNEGSKA (reference sequence).

The chain has TRBV6-2 or TRBV6-3 and TRBJ2-7, with no clear D. The germline V gene has CDR1 MNHEY and CDR2 SVGEGT. The CDR3 sequence is 11 residues long. Trimming pared 2 bases from V and 4 bases from J, leaving 3 bases between. The CDR3 loop reads CASSYPYEQYF. The CDR3 DNA sequence: TGTGCCAGCAGTTACCCTTACGAGCAGTACTTC.

This clonotype came up a few times. A much larger clonotype is one base distant, so this may be a read error. The chain recombines TRBV6-5 with TRBJ2-2; tentatively, D is TRBD2 (5 bases). Germline CDR1 is MNHEY and CDR2 is SVGAGI. This CDR3 comprises 14 residues. The CDR3: CASSYLANTGKLFF. CDR3 DNA: TGTGCCAGCAGTTACCTGGCGAACACCGGGAAGCTGTTTTTT.

This clonotype was recorded at least ten times. The chain recombines TRBV13 with TRBJ2-7; 10 positions match TRBD1. Germline V lookup: CDR1 PRHDT, CDR2 FYEKMQ (reference sequence). V lost 6 bases to trimming and J lost 3 bases; unmatched junction nucleotides: 8. The CDR3 has 15 amino acids. The CDR3 loop is CASSQTGGMSYEQYF. The CDR3 coding sequence is TGTGCCAGCAGTCAGACAGGGGGCATGAGCTACGAGCAGTACTTC.

The chain is built from TRBV28 and TRBJ1-1; no definite D call. V lost 7 bases and J lost 3, with 12 bases in between. The germline V gene has CDR1 MDHEN and CDR2 SYDVKM. The CDR3 runs to 13 residues. The CDR3 sequence: CASKGLPYTEAFF. CDR3 sequence (DNA): TGTGCCAGCAAAGGGCTTCCGTACACTGAAGCTTTCTTT.

This chain joins TRBV6-1 and TRBJ2-1; 11 positions agree with TRBD2. The germline V gene has CDR1 MNHNS and CDR2 SASEGT. This CDR3 comprises 17 residues. V gave up 6 bases and J gave up 0 bases; unmatched junction bases: 7. The CDR3, as DNA: TGTGCCAGCAGGCCATCCACTAGCGGGAGCTCCTACAATGAGCAGTTCTTC. It yields the protein CASRPSTSGSSYNEQFF.

This clonotype occurred many times. The chain couples TRBV6-1 to TRBJ1-5; possibly TRBD1 for D (5 bases). CDR3 length equals 15 residues. Germline CDR1 and CDR2: MNHNS and SASEGT. Trimming took 4 bases from V and 5 from J, leaving 15 bases between them. In DNA, the CDR3 is TGTGCCAGCAGTGGGGTGTGGGGGTCGGATCAGCCCCAGCATTTT. It specifies CASSGVWGSDQPQHF.

This sequence joins TRBV6-5 and TRBJ1-6; D might be TRBD1 (6 bases). CDR1 MNHEY and CDR2 SVGAGI come from the germline V gene. CDR3 length: 15 amino acids. V was pared by 2 bases and J by 5 bases, with 10 bases between. The CDR3 nucleotides read TGTGCCAGCAGTTACCGACAGGATAATAATTCACCCCTCCACTTT. It codes for CASSYRQDNNSPLHF.

This clonotype was picked up many times. The rearrangement joins TRBV7-2 to TRBJ2-5; TRBD1 or TRBD2 may be the D gene (5 bases each). CDR3 size: 15 residues. From germline, CDR1 is SGHTA and CDR2 FQGNSA. V was trimmed by 4 bases and J by 7 bases, leaving 19 bases between them. CDR3 nucleotides: TGTGCCAGCAGCTCCTCGACAGAGATTGGGGGGACCCAGTACTTC. It encodes CASSSSTEIGGTQYF.

In its sample, this clonotype was seen a few times. The gene calls are TRBV25-1 and TRBJ2-5; 9 bases agree with TRBD1. V lost 4 bases and J lost 5; bases outside the gene matches: 8. CDR3 length: 15 amino acids. The germline V gene has CDR1 MGHDK and CDR2 SYGVNS. The CDR3 DNA follows: TGTGCCAGCAGTGGGGGGACAGGGTCCGGGGAGACCCAGTACTTC. Encoded protein: CASSGGTGSGETQYF.

In its sample, this clonotype was seen a few times. The genes are TRBV30 and TRBJ2-7; unclear D gene. The germline V gene has CDR1 GTSNPN and CDR2 SVGIG (reference sequence). Between the trimmed V and J ends, which lost 0 bases and 5 bases, there was a span of 14 bases. The CDR3 spans 14 residues. CDR3 region: CAWSVGEGLHEQYF. The CDR3 nucleotides read TGTGCCTGGAGTGTTGGCGAAGGGCTCCACGAGCAGTACTTC.

This clonotype was observed at least ten times. The chain links TRBV2 to TRBJ2-7; D may be TRBD1 (5 bases). This CDR3 is 13 amino acids long. The V and J ends lost 6 bases and 2 bases respectively, with 11 bases between them. Germline values: CDR1 SNHLY, CDR2 FYNNEI. CDR3 DNA sequence: TGTGCCAGCAGGTATACAGGACCCTACGAGCAGTACTTC. This gives the protein CASRYTGPYEQYF.

V is TRBV2 and J is TRBJ2-6; 9 positions match TRBD1. J gave up 15 bases and V 8 bases, and 11 bases lay outside the gene matches. Germline V gene lookup returns CDR1 SNHLY and CDR2 FYNNEI. The CDR3 loop spans 13 amino acids. The CDR3 sequence: CASRQGVGKALTF. CDR3 sequence (DNA): TGTGCCAGCCGACAGGGGGTAGGGAAGGCCCTGACTTTC.

In this sample, this clonotype turned up many times. The chain recombines TRBV11-2 with TRBJ2-7; D is undetermined. Trimming removed 5 bases from V and 0 bases from J, with 8 bases in between. Germline values: CDR1 SGHAT, CDR2 FQNNGV. The CDR3 sequence is 13 residues long. DNA of the CDR3: TGTGCCAGCAGCCCCAGTGTCTCCTACGAGCAGTACTTC. Residues: CASSPSVSYEQYF. Looking up the rest from reference TRBV11-2 and TRBJ2-7 gives the full variable domain: EAGVAQSPRYKIIEKRQSVAFWCNPISGHATLYWYQQILGQGPKLLIQFQNNGVVDDSQLPKDRFSAERLKGVDSTLKIQPAKLEDSAVYLCASSPSVSYEQYFGPGTRLTVT.

This clonotype came up a few times. The rearrangement links TRBV5-5 to TRBJ2-6, with unresolved D. Germline CDR1 reads SGHKS; CDR2 reads YYEKEE (reference sequence). V lost 2 bases and J 2 bases, leaving 11 bases between the germline ends. The CDR3 is 16 amino acids. As DNA, the CDR3 is TGTGCCAGCAGCTTTGGAGATCCCCCTGGGGCCAACGTCCTGACTTTC. Translating it yields CASSFGDPPGANVLTF.

This clonotype was counted only a few times. V is TRBV6-1 and J is TRBJ1-1; no clear D gene. Trimming left V 6 bases short and J 4 bases short, with 15 bases between. The length of the CDR3 is 14 residues. Germline-derived CDR1 and CDR2 are MNHNS and SASEGT. CDR3 amino acids: CASRPGKPGTEAFF. In DNA form, the CDR3 reads TGTGCCAGCAGGCCGGGAAAACCCGGCACTGAAGCTTTCTTT.